These 18 T cell receptor beta chains were sequenced from one sample in a study of OX40 agonist ivuxolimab in advanced cancers. Assay: immunoSEQ multiplex PCR; the TCRdb copy retains only in-frame clones and omits some. The sample lists approximately 70,000 clones, roughly four fifths occurring once. Here the sequenced sample was CD4+ or CD8+ T cells sorted from blood, taken in a trial of the OX40 agonist ivuxolimab. The origin of the receptors is an adult with an advanced solid tumor such as melanoma, head and neck, liver or kidney cancer.

The rearrangement uses TRBV7-7 and TRBJ2-4; TRBD2 is a possible D gene (5 bases). Germline V gene data show CDR1 as SSHAT and CDR2 as FNYEAQ (reference sequence). The CDR3 spans 16 residues. V lost 5 bases and J lost 0, with 14 bases in between. DNA of the CDR3: TGTGCCAGCAGCCCGGCTAGCAGTTTAGCCAAAAACATTCAGTACTTC. As protein: CASSPASSLAKNIQYF.

Worth noting for this clone: Distinct nucleotide sequences in the sample also encode this CDR3. This chain uses TRBV14 with TRBJ1-1; D remains ambiguous. The CDR3 spans 13 residues. Trimming pared 3 bases from V and 0 bases from J, leaving 5 bases between. Germline CDR1 SGHDN, CDR2 FVKESK. For the CDR3, the DNA is TGTGCCAGCAGCCAGGGGATGAACACTGAAGCTTTCTTT. Translated: CASSQGMNTEAFF.

The chain is built from TRBV28 and TRBJ2-3; D is unclear. The CDR3 is 12 residues long. V was pared by 8 bases and J by 3 bases, with 9 bases between. CDR1 is MDHEN, CDR2 SYDVKM, per germline. Here the CDR3 reads CASERLTDTQYF. The CDR3 DNA sequence: TGTGCCAGCGAAAGGCTAACAGATACGCAGTATTTT.

The gene calls are TRBV5-4 and TRBJ2-1, with D perhaps matching TRBD2 (6 bases). Germline-derived CDR1 and CDR2 are SGHNT and YYREEE (reference sequence). The CDR3 is 16 amino acids. Trimming took off 3 bases at V and 1 base at J, with 14 bases between the two ends. CDR3 sequence reads: CASSSHGGPSYNEQFF. CDR3 coding DNA: TGTGCCAGCAGCTCCCACGGGGGACCGTCCTACAATGAGCAGTTCTTC.

The rearrangement joins TRBV28 to TRBJ2-7; D perhaps matches TRBD1 (5 bases). Trimming pared 5 bases from V and 6 bases from J, leaving 11 bases between. The CDR3 has 12 residues. In germline, CDR1 is MDHEN, CDR2 SYDVKM. The CDR3 DNA is TGTGCCAGCAGTCCACAGGTGGCCGAGCAGTACTTC. Translated, it gives CASSPQVAEQYF.

This clone has only a few counts. The chain employs TRBV10-1 and TRBJ1-6; a weak D match, TRBD1 (6 bases). V lost 6 bases to trimming and J lost 16 bases, with 25 bases between them. Germline V gene lookup returns CDR1 WNHNN and CDR2 SYGVQD (reference sequence). The CDR3 extends over 15 amino acids. In DNA form, the CDR3 reads TGCGCCAGCAGCGACTCGGGACGAGGGGGATCCAGACTCCACTTT. It translates to CASSDSGRGGSRLHF.

This chain uses TRBV4-1 with TRBJ2-7; unclear D gene. Germline assignment: CDR1 MGHRA and CDR2 YSYEKL. The CDR3 is made up of 13 amino acids. The V gene lost 0 bases and the J gene lost 4 bases, with 7 bases spanning the gap. Here the CDR3 reads CASSQERQYEQYF. CDR3 nucleotides: TGCGCCAGCAGCCAAGAACGGCAGTACGAGCAGTACTTC.

This sequence joins TRBV18 and TRBJ1-1, with unresolved D. Germline lookup yields CDR1 KGHSH and CDR2 LQKENI. V lost 0 bases to trimming and J lost 10 bases, with 18 bases between them. This CDR3 is built from 15 residues. The CDR3 sequence is CASSPPSRDFKGAFF. The CDR3 DNA is TGTGCCAGCTCACCACCGTCGCGGGATTTCAAGGGAGCTTTCTTT.

This sequence joins TRBV5-1 and TRBJ1-4; possible D gene TRBD1, 6 bases. Germline V gene sequence: CDR1 SGHRS, CDR2 YFSETQ. The CDR3 is 14 amino acids. Trimming shortened V by 0 bases and J by 7 bases, and 10 bases separated the two germline ends. CDR3 in amino acids: CASSLVGGLEKLFF. The DNA for the CDR3 is TGCGCCAGCAGCTTGGTCGGGGGGCTTGAAAAACTGTTTTTT.

This clone was seen a handful of times. V and J are TRBV28 and TRBJ2-7, with 8 bases lining up with TRBD1. Trimming removed 4 bases from V and 3 bases from J; junction bases left unmatched: 8. The germline CDR1 and CDR2 sequences are MDHEN and SYDVKM. This CDR3 has 15 amino acids. CDR3 sequence reads: CASSSAGGGSYEQYF. As DNA, the CDR3 is TGTGCCAGCAGTTCCGCAGGGGGCGGAAGCTACGAGCAGTACTTC.

The rearrangement links TRBV6-1 to TRBJ2-7, with 12 bases lining up with TRBD2. Germline V lookup: CDR1 MNHNS, CDR2 SASEGT. This CDR3 comprises 13 residues. J gave up 4 bases and V 6 bases, and 1 base lay outside the gene matches. CDR3 region: CASRGLAGYEQYF. For the CDR3, the DNA is TGTGCCAGCAGAGGACTAGCGGGGTACGAGCAGTACTTC.

The chain has TRBV7-4 and TRBJ1-2, with TRBD1 identical over 8 bases. The trim removed 1 base at V and 8 bases at J, leaving 0 bases unmatched. Germline CDR1 and CDR2: SGHVT and SQSDAQ. This CDR3 contains 12 residues. CDR3 region: CASSLGDRGYTF. The CDR3 coding sequence is TGTGCCAGCAGCTTAGGGGACAGGGGCTACACCTTC.

The chain links TRBV14 to TRBJ2-5; D is possibly TRBD1 or TRBD2 (5 bases each). V shed 4 bases and J shed 7 bases, with 13 bases lying between them. CDR3 length equals 13 residues. Germline V lookup: CDR1 SGHDN, CDR2 FVKESK. The CDR3, as DNA: TGTGCCAGCAGCCTTCGGGATGGGGGGACCCAGTACTTC. It yields the protein CASSLRDGGTQYF.

This clone was counted a single time. The chain is built from TRBV11-3 and TRBJ2-1; D is unresolved. The CDR3 covers 13 residues. Per germline, CDR1 SGHNT and CDR2 YENEEA. Trimming removed 1 base from V and 6 bases from J, with 7 bases in between. CDR3 DNA sequence: TGTGCCAGCAGCTTAGGGCCCGTCAATGAGCAGTTCTTC. Its protein product is CASSLGPVNEQFF.

The chain recombines TRBV2 with TRBJ2-1, with D hard to call. Trimming shortened V by 6 bases and J by 4 bases, and 4 bases separated the two germline ends. The CDR3 contains 11 residues. From germline, CDR1 is SNHLY and CDR2 FYNNEI. The CDR3: CASRRYNEQFF. In nucleotides, the CDR3 is TGTGCCAGCAGGAGGTACAATGAGCAGTTCTTC. The full variable domain, its missing parts supplied by reference TRBV2 and TRBJ2-1, is EPEVTQTPSHQVTQMGQEVILRCVPISNHLYFYWYRQILGQKVEFLVSFYNNEISEKSEIFDDQFSVERPDGSNFTLKIRSTKLEDSAMYFCASRRYNEQFFGPGTRLTVL.

The CDR3 DNA follows: TGCAGCGTGGTTGGCCCGGACACAAGCTACGAGCAGTACTTC. Translation: CSVVGPDTSYEQYF. J is TRBJ2-7 and V is TRBV29-1, with D possibly being TRBD1 (5 bases). Germline assignment: CDR1 SQVTM and CDR2 ANQGSEA. The length of the CDR3 is 14 residues. Between the trimmed V and J ends, which lost 6 bases and 3 bases, there was a span of 18 bases.

This sequence joins TRBV30 and TRBJ2-5; tentative D call: TRBD1 (6 bases). V lost 4 bases and J lost 5, with 11 bases in between. CDR1 and CDR2 from the germline V gene are GTSNPN and SVGIG (reference sequence). CDR3 length: 12 residues. The CDR3 DNA reads TGTGCCTGGAATGGGGGCGCGGAGACCCAGTACTTC. It translates to CAWNGGAETQYF.

The J gene is TRBJ1-1, the V gene TRBV5-1; D is possibly TRBD1 (5 bases). Germline lookup yields CDR1 SGHRS and CDR2 YFSETQ. This CDR3 region has 17 residues. V was trimmed by 4 bases and J by 0 bases, leaving 19 bases between them. The DNA for the CDR3 is TGCGCCAGCAGCATTCGTTCCGGGACTGTCATGAACACTGAAGCTTTCTTT. Translated, it gives CASSIRSGTVMNTEAFF.